This TCR beta chain originates from a study of blood T cell repertoires in COVID-19. Study as a whole: Donors in the United States, Italy and Spain gave samples during acute or convalescent COVID-19. The analysed material was cDNA or gDNA that came from T cells, B-cell-depleted T cells, or PBMCs.

Germline CDR1 reads SGHTS; CDR2 reads YDEGEE. The CDR3 has 11 residues. Trimming removed 4 bases at V and 12 bases at J, with 14 bases between. Per the study methods: Estimation of nucleated cell counts was performed using reference gene primer amplification. TCRdb's table, derived via immunoSEQ multiplex PCR, lists solely in-frame clones and lacks some. V and J calls and clone size are as listed in that table; D and trimming were resolved from the DNA. The sample consists of 360,000 or so clones, roughly 89% of them appearing once. Sequencing was carried out using peripheral blood. This TCR came from a man between 18 and 35 years old with active or convalescent COVID-19. The rearrangement joins TRBV5-8 to TRBJ2-7; no clear D gene. The CDR3 here is CASSVRLESYF. Here the CDR3 DNA reads TGTGCCAGCAGCGTCCGGTTGGAGTCGTACTTC.